Listed here are 32 T cell receptor beta chains from one sample, sequenced in a study of T cell responses to AZD1222 COVID-19 vaccine. Generated by immunoSEQ multiplex PCR, the TCRdb table keeps only in-frame clones and is missing some. Of some 120,000 clones in the sample, almost 95% were seen once. The sample here was peripheral blood, taken 28 days after the second AZD1222 dose. The receptors stem from an adult who received the AZD1222 COVID-19 vaccine.

The chain combines TRBV15 with TRBJ1-2; 7 bases align to TRBD1. The V segment lost 7 bases and the J segment 2 bases; nucleotides outside the gene matches: 4. The CDR3 has 13 amino acids. Germline values: CDR1 LNHNV, CDR2 YYDKDF (reference sequence). The CDR3 loop reads CATTSDRNYGYTF. The DNA for the CDR3 is TGTGCCACCACTTCGGACAGGAACTATGGCTACACCTTC.

Here the CDR3 DNA reads TGTGCCAGCAACATAGAAGGCACAGATACGCAGTATTTT. As protein: CASNIEGTDTQYF. This chain joins TRBV11-2 and TRBJ2-3; D not resolved. V was pared by 7 bases and J by 1 base, with 9 bases between. The CDR3 has 13 residues. Germline lookup yields CDR1 SGHAT and CDR2 FQNNGV.

CDR3 nucleotide sequence: TGTGCCAGCAGCCAAGATTCTTACGGGAGGGGGATCGATGAGCAGTTCTTC. Protein sequence: CASSQDSYGRGIDEQFF. The chain recombines TRBV14 with TRBJ2-1, with 8 bases lining up with TRBD2. CDR1 SGHDN and CDR2 FVKESK come from the germline V gene. J was trimmed by 8 bases and V by 0 bases; bases with no gene match: 12. The CDR3 extends over 17 amino acids.

This clone was counted between two and nine times. The chain recombines TRBV27 with TRBJ1-5, with 8 bases aligning to TRBD1. In germline, CDR1 is MNHEY, CDR2 SMNVEV (reference sequence). J gave up 7 bases and V 4 bases, and 6 bases lay outside the gene matches. The CDR3 runs 14 residues. This chain's CDR3 is CASSSGQDRQPQHF. The DNA of the CDR3 is TGTGCCAGCAGTTCGGGACAGGATCGACAGCCCCAGCATTTT.

This chain uses TRBV2 with TRBJ2-2; 10 nucleotides line up with TRBD2. J lost 8 bases, V lost 7 bases, and 10 bases had no gene match. Germline lookup yields CDR1 SNHLY and CDR2 FYNNEI. This CDR3 is 15 amino acids long. For the CDR3, the DNA is TGTGCCAGCACCCCGTTAACTAGCGGGACAGGGGAGCTGTTTTTT. Its protein product is CASTPLTSGTGELFF.

This clone was recorded only once. The V call is TRBV19, the J call TRBJ2-1; D is unresolved. Deletions cut 7 bases from V and 2 bases from J, with 12 bases between. This CDR3 contains 14 residues. Germline V gene sequence: CDR1 LNHDA, CDR2 SQIVND (reference sequence). CDR3 DNA: TGTGCCAGTACATCCCTTTCAGCCTACAATGAGCAGTTCTTC. Its protein is CASTSLSAYNEQFF.

The chain combines TRBV28 with TRBJ1-5; 7 bases align to TRBD1. The CDR3 length is 15 residues. Trimming took 4 bases from V and 7 from J; bases not matched to a gene: 10. From germline, CDR1 is MDHEN and CDR2 SYDVKM. The CDR3 reads CASSSLGQGGQPQHF. CDR3 sequence (DNA): TGTGCCAGCAGTTCGCTGGGCCAGGGGGGACAGCCCCAGCATTTT.

CDR3 loop: CASSTGQSNYGYTF. CDR3 DNA sequence: TGTGCCAGTAGTACGGGACAGTCTAACTATGGCTACACCTTC. The chain carries TRBV19 and TRBJ1-2; TRBD1 matches 7 bases. CDR3 length equals 14 residues. The J segment lost 0 bases and the V segment lost 4 bases, leaving 2 bases of the junction unmatched. CDR1 is LNHDA and CDR2 is SQIVND in the germline V gene (reference sequence).

The J gene is TRBJ2-7, the V gene TRBV6-5; D tentatively reads TRBD1 or TRBD2 (5 bases each). The CDR3 totals 14 residues. Per the germline V gene, CDR1 is MNHEY and CDR2 is SVGAGI. V was cut by 8 bases and J by 1 base, with 15 bases left in between. CDR3 bases: TGTGCCAGCGGGAGAGGGGCTGGGTCCTACGAGCAGTACTTC. Amino acids: CASGRGAGSYEQYF.

This sequence joins TRBV9 and TRBJ2-3; D may be TRBD1 (6 bases). The CDR3 is 14 residues long. V was shortened by 7 bases and J by 7 bases, with 19 bases between the two germline ends. Germline V gives CDR1 SGDLS, CDR2 YYNGEE. The CDR3 nucleotides are TGTGCCAGCTCCCGAGGGGACACCGACCATACGCAGTATTTT. This translates into CASSRGDTDHTQYF.

The V and J genes are TRBV19 and TRBJ1-2; D not certain. The CDR3 consists of 12 residues. V lost 5 bases and J lost 2, with 6 bases in between. CDR1 LNHDA and CDR2 SQIVND come from the germline V gene (reference sequence). CDR3 coding DNA: TGTGCCAGTAGTGCCAGAAACTATGGCTACACCTTC. This encodes CASSARNYGYTF.

The genes are TRBV10-3 and TRBJ2-7; 11 nucleotides match TRBD1. The germline CDR1 and CDR2 sequences are ENHRY and SYGVKD. Trimming removed 2 bases from V and 5 bases from J; junction bases left unmatched: 5. There are 15 residues in the CDR3. The CDR3 reads CAISERTGGGHEQYF. CDR3 DNA: TGTGCCATCAGTGAGAGGACAGGGGGCGGCCACGAGCAGTACTTC.

This clone is a singleton in its sample. The V and J genes are TRBV30 and TRBJ1-6; D is uncertain. V shed 2 bases and J shed 0 bases, with 14 bases lying between them. Germline CDR1 reads GTSNPN; CDR2 reads SVGIG (reference sequence). CDR3 length: 17 amino acids. The CDR3 here is CAWSRAGRSSYNSPLHF. CDR3 nucleotide sequence: TGTGCCTGGAGTAGAGCCGGAAGAAGCTCCTATAATTCACCCCTCCACTTT.

This chain links TRBV30 with TRBJ2-3; a weak D match, TRBD1 (6 bases). The CDR3 covers 13 residues. The ends were cut back, 0 bases at V and 7 bases at J, with 11 bases in the middle. Germline CDR1 GTSNPN, CDR2 SVGIG (reference sequence). The DNA for the CDR3 is TGTGCCTGGAGTGTAGGGGGTGGGAATACGCAGTATTTT. This encodes CAWSVGGGNTQYF.

The chain carries TRBV4-2 and TRBJ2-3; D gene unclear. Germline CDR1 is LGHNA and CDR2 is YNFKEQ. V lost 4 bases to trimming and J lost 1 base, with 6 bases between them. This CDR3 has 13 amino acids. The CDR3 DNA reads as TGTGCCAGCAGCCGGACCGGCACAGATACGCAGTATTTT. It specifies CASSRTGTDTQYF.

The V and J genes are TRBV23-1 and TRBJ1-5; 9 nucleotides line up with TRBD1. TRBV23-1 is flagged as an ORF with uncertain function. V lost 3 bases and J lost 2; bases outside the gene matches: 2. The CDR3 spans 15 residues. The DNA for the CDR3 is TGCGCCAGCAGTCATCGGACAGGGGGCAATCAGCCCCAGCATTTT. Its protein is CASSHRTGGNQPQHF.

The CDR3: CASSAMGQVGGEQFF. The CDR3 nucleotides read TGTGCCAGCAGTGCCATGGGACAGGTGGGGGGTGAGCAGTTCTTC. This chain joins TRBV2 and TRBJ2-1, with 8 bases that match TRBD1. CDR1 and CDR2 (germline): SNHLY, FYNNEI. Germline trimming cut 4 bases from V and 9 bases from J; bases unmatched to any gene: 11. The CDR3 loop spans 15 amino acids. Full variable domain (missing parts from reference TRBV2 and TRBJ2-1): EPEVTQTPSHQVTQMGQEVILRCVPISNHLYFYWYRQILGQKVEFLVSFYNNEISEKSEIFDDQFSVERPDGSNFTLKIRSTKLEDSAMYFCASSAMGQVGGEQFFGPGTRLTVL.

CDR3 sequence: CASRLGGQSAEAFF. The CDR3 DNA reads as TGCGCCAGCAGACTGGGGGGGCAGAGCGCTGAAGCTTTCTTT. The genes are TRBV5-1 and TRBJ1-1; possible D gene TRBD1, 6 bases. V lost 5 bases to trimming and J lost 6 bases, with 17 bases between them. CDR3 length equals 14 residues. Germline lookup yields CDR1 SGHRS and CDR2 YFSETQ.

The V gene is TRBV3-1 (or the pseudogene TRBV3-2), the J gene TRBJ1-2; the D is unclear. V lost 1 base and J 2 bases, leaving 14 bases between the germline ends. The germline V gene encodes CDR1 LGHDT and CDR2 YNNKEL (reference sequence). This CDR3 region has 16 residues. CDR3 sequence: CASSQGGEPWNYGYTF. In nucleotides, the CDR3 is TGTGCCAGCAGCCAAGGTGGCGAGCCCTGGAACTATGGCTACACCTTC.

This clone has a single count. The chain carries TRBV7-2 and TRBJ1-5, with 11 bases matching TRBD1. This CDR3 has 18 residues. Germline trimming cut 4 bases from V and 6 bases from J; bases unmatched to any gene: 14. CDR1 is SGHTA and CDR2 is FQGNSA in the germline V gene. The CDR3 sequence: CASSSQGQGEANGQPQHF. CDR3 DNA: TGTGCCAGCAGCTCCCAGGGACAGGGGGAAGCTAATGGTCAGCCCCAGCATTTT. The full variable domain, with the rest looked up from reference TRBV7-2 and TRBJ1-5, is GAGVSQSPSNKVTEKGKDVELRCDPISGHTALYWYRQSLGQGLEFLIYFQGNSAPDKSGLPSDRFSAERTGGSVSTLTIQRTQQEDSAVYLCASSSQGQGEANGQPQHFGDGTRLSIL.

This chain uses TRBV15 with TRBJ2-7; D possibly corresponds to TRBD1 (6 bases). This CDR3 spans 16 amino acids. V lost 0 bases and J 1 base, leaving 13 bases between the germline ends. The germline V gene has CDR1 LNHNV and CDR2 YYDKDF (reference sequence). CDR3 amino acids: CATSRDRAGASYEQYF. In nucleotides, the CDR3 is TGTGCCACCAGCAGAGATCGGGCAGGGGCTTCCTACGAGCAGTACTTC.

The rearrangement uses TRBV18 and TRBJ1-1; 11 positions agree with TRBD1. Germline V gene sequence: CDR1 KGHSH, CDR2 LQKENI. The junction had 5 bases not matched to a gene; V was cut back by 3 bases and J by 5 bases. CDR3 length: 15 amino acids. The DNA of the CDR3 is TGTGCCAGCTCACCCGGGGACAGGGGGAGGACTGAAGCTTTCTTT. It encodes CASSPGDRGRTEAFF.

This rearrangement joins TRBV28 to TRBJ1-3, with D unresolved. Germline assignment: CDR1 MDHEN and CDR2 SYDVKM. This CDR3 is 11 amino acids long. Trimming stripped 11 bases from V and 3 bases from J, with 8 bases between. The CDR3 DNA follows: TGTGCCTCAGAGGGTGGAAACACCATATATTTT. Translation gives CASEGGNTIYF.

This clone has just one count. This rearrangement joins TRBV28 to TRBJ2-1; D not resolved. This CDR3 spans 11 amino acids. Trimming removed 5 bases from V and 7 bases from J, with 6 bases in between. The germline V gene has CDR1 MDHEN and CDR2 SYDVKM. The DNA for the CDR3 is TGTGCCAGCAGTGCTCCAAATGAGCAGTTCTTC. The encoded protein is CASSAPNEQFF.

This clone was found once. The J gene is TRBJ1-4, the V gene TRBV3-1 (or the pseudogene TRBV3-2); TRBD1 might be the D (6 bases). Trimming shortened V by 1 base and J by 6 bases, and 15 bases separated the two germline ends. This CDR3 is built from 16 residues. Germline values: CDR1 LGHDT, CDR2 YNNKEL (reference sequence). The CDR3 is CASSQVFGTPDEKLFF. CDR3 bases: TGTGCCAGCAGCCAAGTTTTCGGGACACCCGATGAAAAACTGTTTTTT.

This clone was detected only once. The genes are TRBV2 and TRBJ2-5; TRBD1 agrees at 8 bases. V trimming: 11 bases; J trimming: 2 bases; junction bases outside the gene matches: 10. CDR3 length equals 14 residues. CDR1 SNHLY and CDR2 FYNNEI come from the germline V gene. The CDR3 loop reads CAGKDRATQETQYF. The CDR3 DNA follows: TGTGCCGGAAAGGACAGGGCTACTCAAGAGACCCAGTACTTC.

The genes are TRBV9 and TRBJ2-5; either TRBD1 or TRBD2 may supply D (5 bases each). Trimming removed 3 bases from V and 5 bases from J, with 17 bases in between. Germline CDR1 and CDR2: SGDLS and YYNGEE. This CDR3 is 15 amino acids long. CDR3 sequence reads: CASSGRGDLRETQYF. CDR3 DNA: TGTGCCAGCAGCGGGAGAGGGGATCTACGGGAGACCCAGTACTTC.

The chain carries TRBV5-1 and TRBJ2-1, with D tentatively TRBD2 (6 bases). Germline CDR1 reads SGHRS; CDR2 reads YFSETQ. This CDR3 has 12 amino acids. V was pared by 4 bases and J by 7 bases, with 9 bases between. The CDR3 protein is CASSTGENEQFF. The CDR3 DNA reads as TGCGCCAGCAGCACGGGGGAAAATGAGCAGTTCTTC. Based on the CDR3 plus reference TRBV5-1 and TRBJ2-1, the full variable domain is KAGVTQTPRYLIKTRGQQVTLSCSPISGHRSVSWYQQTPGQGLQFLFEYFSETQRNKGNFPGRFSGRQFSNSRSEMNVSTLELGDSALYLCASSTGENEQFFGPGTRLTVL.

The sample holds one count of this clone. The CDR3 nucleotides read TGTGCCAGCAGCCAAACCCGTTCCTGGGGGGGAAGCTCCTACGAGCAGTACTTC. Translation gives CASSQTRSWGGSSYEQYF. V gene TRBV11-2 combines with J gene TRBJ2-7; TRBD2 matches 7 bases. CDR1 is SGHAT and CDR2 is FQNNGV in the germline V gene. Losses at the gene ends were 5 bases for V and 0 bases for J; bases not matched to a gene: 16. The CDR3 has 18 amino acids.

The rearrangement uses TRBV19 and TRBJ2-1; TRBD2 agrees at 9 bases. This CDR3 has 16 residues. V shed 1 base, J shed 8 bases, and the junction held 9 bases outside the gene matches. Germline-derived CDR1 and CDR2 are LNHDA and SQIVND (reference sequence). The CDR3 loop reads CASSIGGLAGSHEQFF. CDR3 coding DNA: TGTGCCAGTAGTATAGGAGGCCTAGCGGGAAGCCATGAGCAGTTCTTC.

The CDR3 loop reads CASSQDRGGQPQHF. CDR3 DNA: TGTGCCAGCAGCCAAGACAGGGGAGGGCAGCCCCAGCATTTT. V and J are TRBV4-2 and TRBJ1-5, with a tentative D call TRBD1 (6 bases). Germline values: CDR1 LGHNA, CDR2 YNFKEQ. V was shortened by 0 bases and J by 7 bases, with 10 bases between the two germline ends. The CDR3 contains 14 residues.

The CDR3 DNA reads as TGTGCCAGCAGTGGGACAGGACGGCATCAGCCCCAGCATTTT. Amino acids: CASSGTGRHQPQHF. The chain recombines TRBV27 with TRBJ1-5; 8 bases are shared with TRBD1. CDR1 and CDR2 (germline): MNHEY, SMNVEV (reference sequence). There are 14 residues in the CDR3. V shed 5 bases, J shed 5 bases, and the junction held 5 bases outside the gene matches.